These T cell receptor beta chains were read from a single sample in a study of blood T cell repertoires in COVID-19. Clones were read by immunoSEQ multiplex PCR, and TCRdb kept only the in-frame ones, dropping some. Of fewer than 350,000 clones in the sample, 80% to 90% were seen once. The sequenced sample consisted of peripheral blood. The receptors come from a woman aged 45-65 years who had recovered from COVID-19. CDR3s leave out the opening cysteine and the closing phenylalanine or tryptophan. D genes are given only for firm matches.

j_call d_call v_call cdr3_aa
TRBJ2-7 . TRBV2 ASNEQNLYEQY
TRBJ1-1 . TRBV6-2/TRBV6-3 ASSYQERSLNTEAF
TRBJ2-2 . TRBV5-1 ASSLEGQSTTGELF
TRBJ1-6 . TRBV3-1/TRBV3-2 ASSQDPGYNSPLH
TRBJ2-1 TRBD1 TRBV4-2 ASSQDYGQGAAEQF
TRBJ1-5 . TRBV30 AWARGSNQPQH
TRBJ2-1 TRBD1 TRBV7-9 ASSPGGQGARNEQF
TRBJ2-7 TRBD1 TRBV7-2 ASSLGTGPYEQY
TRBJ1-4 . TRBV10-3 AISSGMGNEKLF
TRBJ2-7 TRBD2 TRBV13 ASSFSGLVFKSSYEQY
TRBJ2-5 TRBD2 TRBV7-7 ASSATSAFQETQY
TRBJ1-1 . TRBV7-2 ASSLEGVWTEAF
TRBJ2-7 TRBD2 TRBV28 ASSEGLARCY
TRBJ2-3 . TRBV13 ASSLDPGGTDTQY
TRBJ2-7 . TRBV27 ASSSGISYEQY
TRBJ2-1 TRBD2 TRBV28 ASSQSGRALNEQF
TRBJ2-5 . TRBV7-2 ASSSPGFRSLAQY
TRBJ2-2 TRBD2 TRBV19 ASSGGGPARGELF
TRBJ2-1 . TRBV6-5 ANAKNNEQF
TRBJ2-2 . TRBV7-2 ASSIWDSNTGELF
TRBJ1-2 TRBD1 TRBV7-2 ASSLVPDRGPYGYT
TRBJ2-5 . TRBV5-4 ASSPGYGGAFETQY
TRBJ2-2 . TRBV19 ASSIYTGELF
TRBJ1-5 TRBD1 TRBV15 ATSSDRGHQPQH
TRBJ2-7 TRBD2 TRBV9 ASSVAPTSGIYEQY
TRBJ2-1 TRBD2 TRBV11-2 ASSPFQLARVGEQF
TRBJ2-1 TRBD2 TRBV7-2 ASTRGLVAGLFYEQF
TRBJ1-2 TRBD1 TRBV30 AWSLQGAYGYT
TRBJ1-4 . TRBV7-2 ASSLSGLSNEKLF
TRBJ1-4 TRBD1 TRBV4-1 ASSQVTGNEKLF
TRBJ1-1 . TRBV5-1 ASSLRGARNTEAF
TRBJ1-2 TRBD1 TRBV5-6 ASTPRGTGNGYT
TRBJ2-1 TRBD2 TRBV18 ASSPGLAGAGGSYNEQF
TRBJ1-2 TRBD1 TRBV27 ASSLRGQGAAGYT
TRBJ1-5 TRBD1 TRBV5-5 ASSGTGDGPQH
TRBJ2-7 . TRBV6-7 ASSFNYEQY
TRBJ2-7 . TRBV29-1 SVLTSSYEQY
TRBJ2-7 . TRBV19 ASMRSLGGEQY
TRBJ1-2 TRBD1 TRBV7-8 ASRGQDRYGYT
TRBJ1-5 . TRBV5-8 ASSLDYRVWPQH
TRBJ2-5 TRBD1 TRBV2 ASRTGTGRIETQY
TRBJ1-3 . TRBV5-8 ASSLDRFSGNTIY
TRBJ2-1 TRBD2 TRBV19 ASSPTSGSLAYNEQF
TRBJ1-3 TRBD1 TRBV28 ASLPAFGTGGENTIY